The next 5 T cell receptor beta chains were all read from a single sample in a study of cytomegalovirus exposure and HLA in healthy donors. Researchers ran the PCR with 60 Vbeta and 13 Jbeta primers. Here immunoSEQ multiplex PCR was the method, and the copy in TCRdb shows in-frame clones only, minus some. Here the sample spans some 70,000 clones, roughly 70% being singletons. Input material: PBMCs. These TCRs come from a male donor in good health and CMV-seropositive.

The chain employs TRBV29-1 and TRBJ1-2; 10 nucleotides line up with TRBD1. Germline V gene lookup returns CDR1 SQVTM and CDR2 ANQGSEA. The CDR3 totals 11 residues. The V and J ends lost 6 bases and 12 bases, in that order; junction bases with no gene match: 7. CDR3 nucleotide sequence: TGCAGCGTCGACAGGGGGCGTAGGGACACCTTC. Protein product: CSVDRGRRDTF.

The gene calls are TRBV4-3 and TRBJ1-6, with 9 bases aligning to TRBD1. The CDR3 totals 14 residues. J was trimmed by 7 bases and V by 4 bases; bases with no gene match: 2. Germline assignment: CDR1 LGHNA and CDR2 YSLEER. In DNA, the CDR3 is TGCGCCAGCAGCCCCACAGGGGGCAATTCACCCCTCCACTTT. Encoded protein: CASSPTGGNSPLHF.

The CDR3 protein is CASSLSRVTTGELFF. Here the CDR3 DNA reads TGTGCCAGTAGTTTATCCCGGGTGACTACCGGGGAGCTGTTTTTT. The chain couples TRBV19 to TRBJ2-2; no definite D call. The CDR3 consists of 15 residues. V was clipped by 5 bases and J by 5 bases, with 15 bases between them. Germline CDR1 LNHDA, CDR2 SQIVND (reference sequence).

CDR3 DNA sequence: TGCAGCGTACTTCCAGGGGCCAGCTCCTACGAGCAGTACTTC. It encodes CSVLPGASSYEQYF. This chain connects TRBV29-1 to TRBJ2-7, with TRBD1 as a possible D gene (6 bases). The CDR3 is made up of 14 amino acids. V was pared by 6 bases and J by 0 bases, with 15 bases between. Germline CDR1 and CDR2: SQVTM and ANQGSEA.

A few counts support this clone. The V and J genes are TRBV6-6 and TRBJ1-1; weak D call: TRBD1 (5 bases). The CDR3 runs to 13 residues. CDR1 is MNHNY, CDR2 SVGAGI, per germline (reference sequence). V was trimmed by 7 bases and J by 1 base, leaving 10 bases between them. CDR3 loop: CASTWGENTEAFF. The CDR3 DNA is TGTGCCAGCACCTGGGGGGAGAACACTGAAGCTTTCTTT.